The source of this T cell receptor (beta chain) is a study of cytomegalovirus exposure and HLA in healthy donors. This PCR relied on a set of 60 Vbeta primers and 13 Jbeta primers. The protocol was immunoSEQ multiplex PCR, while the TCRdb copy is restricted to in-frame clones and leaves out a portion. This sample has over 95,000 clones, with 82% found just once. Study conclusions and caveats: A highly shared variant cluster was judged a likely technical artifact.

CDR1 is MDHEN and CDR2 is SYDVKM in the germline V gene. V was clipped by 5 bases and J by 4 bases, with 18 bases between them. CDR3 size: 15 residues. Worth noting for this clone: Antigen unknown.

Sequenced input: PBMCs. The chain carries TRBV28 and TRBJ2-7; a possible D gene is TRBD1 (5 bases). The sequence was collected from a woman between 18 and 30 years old in good health and CMV-seronegative. CDR3 protein: CASSPQPQTVYEQYV. The CDR3 DNA is TGTGCCAGCAGTCCCCAACCACAGACAGTATACGAGCAGTACGTC.